The rows below give T cell receptor beta chains drawn from one sample of a study of T cells in Graves' hyperthyroidism and ophthalmopathy. Each CDR3 protein gets one entry after TCRdb re-called the multiplex PCR reads with MiXCR. The data show 350,000 to 400,000 distinct CDR3 sequences, 15% seen once. Sequenced material: blood. Source of these receptors: a woman aged 25 to 39 with Graves' hyperthyroidism. Both conserved end residues are part of each CDR3. A D gene is named only where the DNA matches it firmly. Not every row has a clone size; where given, it reads once, few, many or a size class.

TRBJ2-1,few,NA,13,TRBV24-1,CATSGTPGNEQFF,TGTGCCACCAGTGGCACCCCCGGCAATGAGCAGTTCTTC
TRBJ2-1,NA,TRBD1,16,TRBV28,CASSSPPGTGWHEQFF,TGTGCCAGCAGTTCCCCACCCGGGACAGGTTGGCATGAGCAGTTCTTC
TRBJ2-5,NA,NA,12,TRBV20-1,CSARQNQETQYF,TGCAGTGCTAGACAAAACCAAGAGACCCAGTACTTC
TRBJ2-2,few,TRBD1,16,TRBV25-1,CASSDPGTGSTGELFF,TGTGCCAGCAGTGACCCCGGGACAGGATCCACCGGGGAGCTGTTTTTT
TRBJ1-1,many,NA,13,TRBV7-3,CASSSRISTEAFF,TGTGCCAGCAGCTCCCGGATCAGCACTGAAGCTTTCTTT
TRBJ2-1,many,TRBD2,14,TRBV5-1,CASSLPAGTNEQFF,TGCGCCAGCAGCTTGCCAGCGGGGACCAATGAGCAGTTCTTC
TRBJ1-3,NA,TRBD1,15,TRBV25-1,CASSPTRTGGNTIYF,TGTGCCAGCAGTCCAACTCGGACAGGAGGAAACACCATATATTTT
TRBJ2-1,NA,TRBD1,16,TRBV14,CASSLDRTGAPREQFF,TGTGCCAGCAGCCTAGACCGGACAGGAGCCCCCAGGGAGCAGTTCTTC
TRBJ1-1,many,NA,13,TRBV30,CAWGPGTNTEAFF,TGTGCCTGGGGGCCGGGAACGAACACTGAAGCTTTCTTT
TRBJ1-3,NA,NA,16,TRBV18,CASSPQRDGSGNTIYF,TGTGCCAGCTCACCACAACGGGACGGCTCTGGAAACACCATATATTTT
TRBJ2-3,many,TRBD2,16,TRBV7-9,CASSLTSGMGTDTQYF,TGTGCCAGCAGCCTTACTAGCGGGATGGGCACAGATACGCAGTATTTT
TRBJ1-5,NA,NA,14,TRBV20-1,CSARVAGQDQPQHF,TGCAGTGCTAGAGTGGCAGGTCAGGATCAGCCCCAGCATTTT
TRBJ2-1,NA,NA,16,TRBV7-2,CASSPRQSNSYNEQFF,TGTGCCAGCAGCCCCAGACAGTCGAACTCCTACAATGAGCAGTTCTTC
TRBJ2-5,NA,TRBD1,15,TRBV5-1,CASTLPTGRQETQYF,TGCGCCAGCACTCTCCCGACAGGGCGGCAAGAGACCCAGTACTTC
TRBJ2-7,NA,TRBD2,15,TRBV20-1,CSARRLAGSSYEQYF,TGCAGTGCTAGGAGACTAGCGGGGAGCTCCTACGAGCAGTACTTC
TRBJ1-3,once,NA,14,TRBV6-2/TRBV6-3,CASNRLGSGNTIYF,TGTGCCAGCAACCGACTTGGTTCTGGAAACACCATATATTTT
TRBJ1-1,many,TRBD1,14,TRBV10-3,CAISGTGGRTEAFF,TGTGCCATCAGTGGGACAGGGGGTAGGACTGAAGCTTTCTTT
TRBJ2-7,NA,NA,14,TRBV7-2,CASSSLSQVYEQYF,TGTGCCAGCAGCTCCCTAAGCCAAGTCTACGAGCAGTACTTC
TRBJ2-4,NA,NA,15,TRBV6-5,CASSYGGTRTDIQYF,TGTGCCAGCAGTTACGGGGGCACGAGGACGGACATTCAGTACTTC
TRBJ2-5,few,NA,11,TRBV3-1,CASSLGLGLYF,TGTGCCAGCAGTCTCGGGCTGGGTTTGTACTTC
TRBJ2-3,NA,NA,15,TRBV28,CASSWNLQGTDTQYF,TGTGCCAGCAGTTGGAACCTACAGGGAACAGATACGCAGTATTTT